Each of the 17 T cell receptor beta chains below was sequenced from the same sample in a study of siplizumab effects on memory and regulatory T cells. Repertoires were generated with immunoSEQ multiplex PCR, while TCRdb's copy carries only in-frame clones and drops some. The profile shows about 40,000 clones, 80% to 90% of them singletons. Material: naive CD4+ T cells sorted from blood. Receptors were obtained from a human donor in good health.

The rearrangement joins TRBV6-4 to TRBJ1-1; perhaps TRBD1 as D (6 bases). Germline V gene lookup returns CDR1 MRHNA and CDR2 SNTAGT. The V end was cut by 6 bases, the J end by 1 base, with 12 bases between. This CDR3 contains 14 residues. This CDR3 is CASRASRGNTEAFF. CDR3 nucleotide sequence: TGTGCCAGCAGGGCCTCCAGGGGGAACACTGAAGCTTTCTTT.

This clone has just one count. The rearrangement uses TRBV11-3 and TRBJ2-2; D possibly matches TRBD1 or TRBD2 (5 bases each). The length of the CDR3 is 15 residues. From germline, CDR1 is SGHNT and CDR2 YENEEA. Trimming cost V 5 bases and J 0 bases, with 10 bases left between them. CDR3 sequence reads: CASSVGTANTGELFF. For the CDR3, the DNA is TGTGCCAGCAGCGTCGGGACGGCGAACACCGGGGAGCTGTTTTTT.

This clone has only a few counts. The gene calls are TRBV7-9 and TRBJ2-7, with D possibly matching TRBD1 (5 bases). This CDR3 is 11 amino acids long. V was cut by 5 bases and J by 4 bases, with 6 bases left in between. CDR1 is SEHNR, CDR2 FQNEAQ, per germline (reference sequence). The CDR3 sequence is CASSRTYEQYF. CDR3 nucleotide sequence: TGTGCCAGCAGCCGGACATACGAGCAGTACTTC.

V usage is TRBV30 and J usage is TRBJ2-7; 8 nucleotides match TRBD1. The trim removed 4 bases at V and 1 base at J, leaving 3 bases unmatched. Germline CDR1 GTSNPN, CDR2 SVGIG (reference sequence). The CDR3 is made up of 13 amino acids. CDR3 in amino acids: CAWTGTGSYEQYF. As DNA, the CDR3 is TGTGCCTGGACCGGGACAGGATCCTACGAGCAGTACTTC.

This clone has only one observation. The chain links TRBV7-9 to TRBJ2-5, with 12 bases identical to TRBD2. Germline V lookup: CDR1 SEHNR, CDR2 FQNEAQ (reference sequence). This CDR3 is 16 amino acids long. The J segment lost 5 bases and the V segment lost 4 bases, leaving 8 bases of the junction unmatched. As DNA, the CDR3 is TGTGCCAGCAGCTCAACCCTAGCGGGGGGGTGGGAGACCCAGTACTTC. It translates to CASSSTLAGGWETQYF.

V is TRBV5-5 and J is TRBJ1-5; 8 nucleotides line up with TRBD1. In germline, CDR1 is SGHKS, CDR2 YYEKEE (reference sequence). CDR3 length: 15 residues. With V trimmed by 0 bases and J by 7 bases, 6 bases remained unmatched. This CDR3 is CASSLVWAGGQPQHF. DNA for the CDR3: TGTGCCAGCAGCTTGGTTTGGGCAGGGGGCCAGCCCCAGCATTTT.

The chain employs TRBV16 and TRBJ1-1; no clear D. CDR3 length: 15 residues. Germline assignment: CDR1 KGHSY and CDR2 FQNENV. Trimming shortened V by 5 bases and J by 6 bases, and 19 bases separated the two germline ends. The CDR3 DNA reads as TGTGCCAGCAGCAAGGACGGCTCCCTCCCAGCTGAAGCTTTCTTT. Translating it yields CASSKDGSLPAEAFF.

This chain links TRBV5-1 with TRBJ2-3, with 15 bases identical to TRBD2. Germline-derived CDR1 and CDR2 are SGHRS and YFSETQ. The CDR3 spans 15 residues. Trimming took 5 bases from V and 6 from J; bases not matched to a gene: 4. CDR3 sequence: CASRRGLAGGDTQYF. CDR3 DNA sequence: TGCGCCAGCAGACGCGGACTAGCGGGAGGGGATACGCAGTATTTT.

V and J are TRBV10-2 and TRBJ2-5, with 10 nucleotides matching TRBD2. J lost 5 bases, V lost 8 bases, and 11 bases had no gene match. Per germline, CDR1 WSHSY and CDR2 SAAADI. The CDR3 has 15 residues. The CDR3 DNA is TGCGCCAGCGGCCAAAGCGGGAGGGCCGGGGAGACCCAGTACTTC. Its protein product is CASGQSGRAGETQYF.

This clone was detected only a few times. The gene calls are TRBV7-9 and TRBJ1-5, with D perhaps matching TRBD1 (5 bases). V lost 5 bases, J lost 9 bases, and 14 bases lay in between. The CDR3 is made up of 13 amino acids. CDR1 is SEHNR, CDR2 FQNEAQ, per germline (reference sequence). CDR3 DNA: TGTGCCAGCAGCCCGGTGGGGGGACCGCCCCAGCATTTT. Its protein product is CASSPVGGPPQHF. The variable domain in full, completed from reference TRBV7-9 and TRBJ1-5, reads DTGVSQNPRHKITKRGQNVTFRCDPISEHNRLYWYRQTLGQGPEFLTYFQNEAQLEKSRLLSDRFSAERPKGSFSTLEIQRTEQGDSAMYLCASSPVGGPPQHFGDGTRLSIL.

The rearrangement links TRBV5-4 to TRBJ2-6; 12 bases fit TRBD1. This CDR3 contains 17 residues. The V segment lost 3 bases and the J segment 3 bases; nucleotides outside the gene matches: 4. Germline values: CDR1 SGHNT, CDR2 YYREEE (reference sequence). In nucleotides, the CDR3 is TGTGCCAGCAGCTCGGGACAGGGGGCGAGTGGGGCCAACGTCCTGACTTTC. It codes for CASSSGQGASGANVLTF.

The V and J genes are TRBV5-6 and TRBJ2-3; 10 bases fit TRBD2. The trim removed 3 bases at V and 1 base at J, leaving 2 bases unmatched. This CDR3 contains 15 residues. The germline gives CDR1 SGHDT, CDR2 YYEEEE. In DNA form, the CDR3 reads TGTGCCAGCAGCTACCTAGCGGGGGGCACAGATACGCAGTATTTT. Amino acids: CASSYLAGGTDTQYF.

The rearrangement uses TRBV14 and TRBJ1-3; 7 bases are a match to TRBD1. Germline trimming cut 10 bases from V and 7 bases from J; bases unmatched to any gene: 22. CDR1 and CDR2 (germline): SGHDN, FVKESK. The CDR3 is 17 residues long. CDR3 sequence (DNA): TGTGCCAAATCCACTTTGTATAACAGGGGAAGCCGGAACACCATATATTTT. Translation: CAKSTLYNRGSRNTIYF.

V gene TRBV12-5 combines with J gene TRBJ2-5; 13 bases agree with TRBD2. After removal of 6 bases from V and 5 bases from J, the junction contained 30 bases not matched to a gene. The CDR3 contains 23 residues. Germline assignment: CDR1 LGHNT and CDR2 FRNRAP. The CDR3 spells CASGSGLAGVGPILFGSGETQYF. In nucleotides, the CDR3 is TGTGCTAGTGGATCCGGACTAGCGGGAGTTGGACCAATCCTTTTTGGTTCCGGGGAGACCCAGTACTTC.

The chain uses TRBV6-1 and TRBJ1-4, with 8 nucleotides matching TRBD1. CDR3 length equals 15 residues. Germline CDR1 and CDR2: MNHNS and SASEGT. After removal of 5 bases from V and 3 bases from J, the junction contained 5 bases not matched to a gene. CDR3 in amino acids: CASSLTGVANEKLFF. For the CDR3, the DNA is TGTGCCAGCAGTCTGACAGGGGTCGCTAATGAAAAACTGTTTTTT.

This clone occurred once. This chain uses TRBV19 with TRBJ2-7, with TRBD1 identical over 7 bases. The germline V gene encodes CDR1 LNHDA and CDR2 SQIVND (reference sequence). The CDR3 spans 13 residues. V was pared by 4 bases and J by 4 bases, with 4 bases of the junction left unmatched. DNA of the CDR3: TGTGCCAGTAGTACCCGGGACAGATACGAGCAGTACTTC. Its translation is CASSTRDRYEQYF.

V is TRBV7-3 and J is TRBJ2-5; D is possibly TRBD2 (5 bases). The length of the CDR3 is 13 residues. Germline values: CDR1 SGHTA, CDR2 FQGTGA. V gave up 2 bases and J gave up 3 bases, with 7 bases separating them. Written as DNA, the CDR3 is TGTGCCAGCAGCTTACGGGGTGAAGAGACCCAGTACTTC. It encodes CASSLRGEETQYF.